This TCR beta chain emerged from a study of PD-1 blockade in classical Hodgkin lymphoma. For the study at large: Administration of nivolumab to patients was at 3 mg/kg intravenously every 2 weeks.

Study outcomes and limitations: Initiation of nivolumab under 1 year after ASCT led to exclusion of patients. Causes of the repertoire differences remain undefined, possibly disease activity or prior therapy. Diminished baseline TCR diversity has been reported in newly diagnosed patients relative to healthy donors.

This clone was seen just once. Its target is not known. Trimming pared 1 base from V and 3 bases from J, leaving 16 bases between. This CDR3 spans 17 amino acids. From germline, CDR1 is MNHEY and CDR2 SMNVEV (reference sequence). Regarding time point: cycle 4 day 1 (C4D1), after more than 5 weeks of nivolumab. Autologous stem cell transplantation was followed by relapse in every patient, and brentuximab vedotin exposure varied. Sequencing was performed with immunoSEQ multiplex PCR; in TCRdb, only in-frame clones are kept and a portion is missing. The sample contains 19,000 or so clones, more than 75% of which appear only once.

The material was peripheral blood mononuclear cells (PBMCs), obtained before the fourth cycle of nivolumab. This TCR was sampled from a human donor with classical Hodgkin lymphoma. The chain recombines TRBV27 with TRBJ2-1, with D possibly TRBD1 on 6 matching bases. CDR3 protein: CASSLLSLGGDYNEQFF. The CDR3 nucleotides read TGTGCCAGCAGTTTATTGTCGTTAGGGGGAGACTACAATGAGCAGTTCTTC.